This TCR beta chain was identified in a study of CD8 T cells in Susac syndrome. The RNA, about 0.5 to 1 ug, was put through reverse transcription using random hexamers. Across 54 Vbeta and 13 Jbeta, immunoSEQ multiplex PCR amplified TCR beta CDR3. Via MiXCR, TCRdb re-called the immunoSEQ multiplex PCR reads, giving one row per CDR3 protein. The sample lists about 190,000 distinct CDR3 sequences, about 95% occurring once. V was pared by 4 bases and J by 4 bases, with 8 bases between. This CDR3 is 12 amino acids long. Per the germline V gene, CDR1 is MDHEN and CDR2 is SYDVKM. TCR beta sequences were obtained from blood CD8+ and CD4+ T cells. To note about this clonotype: No antigen is known for it.

The study, taken as a whole, reports: The number of individuals included in the study's TCR sequencing and HLA analysis was acknowledged as relatively small.

The chain is built from TRBV28 and TRBJ2-7; the D is unclear. The sequence came from a human donor in good health. Sequenced input: CD4+ T cells from PBMCs. CDR3 in amino acids: CASSSSRYEQYV. CDR3 coding DNA: TGTGCCAGCAGTTCGAGCCGATACGAGCAGTACGTC.